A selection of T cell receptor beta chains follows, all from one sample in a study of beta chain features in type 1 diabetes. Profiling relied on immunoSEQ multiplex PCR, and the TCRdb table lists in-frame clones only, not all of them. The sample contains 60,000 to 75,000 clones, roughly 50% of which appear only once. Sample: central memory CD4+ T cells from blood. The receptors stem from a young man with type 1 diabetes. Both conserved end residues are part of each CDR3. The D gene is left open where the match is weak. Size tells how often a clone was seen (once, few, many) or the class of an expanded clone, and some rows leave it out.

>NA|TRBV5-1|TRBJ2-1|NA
TGCGCCAGCAGCGCTAGCGCATCGGGCACCTACAATGAGCAGTTCTTC
CASSASASGTYNEQFF
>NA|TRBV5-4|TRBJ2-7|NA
TGTGCCAGCAGCTTAAACAATTTGGAGCAGTACTTC
CASSLNNLEQYF
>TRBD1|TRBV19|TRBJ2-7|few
TGTGCCAGTAGTATAGCAGTTGACAGGGCCTTCGAGCAGTACTTC
CASSIAVDRAFEQYF
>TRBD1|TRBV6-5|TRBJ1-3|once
TGTGCCAGCAGGCGGGACAGGGGAGGAAACACCATATATTTT
CASRRDRGGNTIYF
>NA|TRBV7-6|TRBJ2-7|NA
TGTGCCAGCAGCTTAGAGACTCAGAGCTCCTACGAGCAGTACTTC
CASSLETQSSYEQYF
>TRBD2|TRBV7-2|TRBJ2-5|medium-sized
TGTGCCAGCAGCAAGCCGGGAGGTAGAGAGACCCAGTACTTC
CASSKPGGRETQYF
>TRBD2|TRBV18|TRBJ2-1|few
TGTGCCAGCTCAGGCGGGAGTGTCAACAATGAGCAGTTCTTC
CASSGGSVNNEQFF
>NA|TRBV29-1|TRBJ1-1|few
TGCAGCGTCGCCCAACAGTCCACTGAAGCTTTCTTT
CSVAQQSTEAFF
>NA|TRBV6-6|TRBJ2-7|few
TGTGCCAGCCACTCCCCAGGAACAGGATACGAGCAGTACTTC
CASHSPGTGYEQYF
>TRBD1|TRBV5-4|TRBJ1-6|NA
TGTGCCAGCAGCTTGGGAGGGACAGCACTAAATTCACCCCTCCACTTT
CASSLGGTALNSPLHF
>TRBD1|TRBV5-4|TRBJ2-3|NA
TGTGCCAGCAGCTTGCCCGGCAGGACAGGGGGCTTATCCACAGATACGCAGTATTTT
CASSLPGRTGGLSTDTQYF
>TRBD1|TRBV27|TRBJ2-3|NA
TGTGCCAGCAGTTTAGGTTTGGGACAGGGGGTCACAGATACGCAGTATTTT
CASSLGLGQGVTDTQYF
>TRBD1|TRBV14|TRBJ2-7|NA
TGTGCCAGCAGGCGGACAGGGCCGTTCTACGAGCAGTACTTC
CASRRTGPFYEQYF
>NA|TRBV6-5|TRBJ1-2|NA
TGTGCCAGCAAGAGAAGAACAGAGAACTATGGCTACACCTTC
CASKRRTENYGYTF
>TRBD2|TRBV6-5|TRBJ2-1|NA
TGTGCCAGCAGTTACCAGCGGGAGGGCCCCTACAATGAGCAGTTCTTC
CASSYQREGPYNEQFF
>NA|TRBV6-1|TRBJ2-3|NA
TGTGCCAGCAGTTCCCCGGGTAGCACAGATACGCAGTATTTT
CASSSPGSTDTQYF
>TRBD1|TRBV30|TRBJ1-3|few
TGTGCCTGGAGTGTTCGAGACAGGGCAGGAAACACCATATATTTT
CAWSVRDRAGNTIYF
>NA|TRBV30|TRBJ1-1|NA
TGTGCCTGGAGTGATACGGTGAACACTGAAGCTTTCTTT
CAWSDTVNTEAFF
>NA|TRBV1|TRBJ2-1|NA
TGCACCAGCAGCCAAGATCGAATAGCGGGAGGCTACAATGAGCAGTTCTTC
CTSSQDRIAGGYNEQFF
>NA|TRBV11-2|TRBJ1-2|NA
TGTGCCAGCAGCTTAGAGCTCCTCTTAGACTATGGCTACACCTTC
CASSLELLLDYGYTF
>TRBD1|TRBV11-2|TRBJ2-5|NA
TGTGCCAGCAGCTTAGATCCCGGCAGGGGGCGCGAGACCCAGTACTTC
CASSLDPGRGRETQYF
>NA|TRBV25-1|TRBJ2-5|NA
TGTGCCAGCAGTGGGGGGCCAGGGGAACAAGAGACCCAGTACTTC
CASSGGPGEQETQYF
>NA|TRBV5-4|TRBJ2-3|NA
TGTGCCAGCAGCTTGGGGACAAGCACAGATACGCAGTATTTT
CASSLGTSTDTQYF
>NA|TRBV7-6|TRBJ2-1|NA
TGTGCCAGCAGCTTAGGAGGCGGGATGAGCTCCTACAATGAGCAGTTCTTC
CASSLGGGMSSYNEQFF
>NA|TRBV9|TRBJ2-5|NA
TGTGCCAGCAGCGTAGCTAGTAGTACTAGCCAAGAGACCCAGTACTTC
CASSVASSTSQETQYF
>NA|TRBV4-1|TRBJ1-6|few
TGCGCCAGCAGCCAAGGGTACGGGGACTATAATTCACCCCTCCACTTT
CASSQGYGDYNSPLHF
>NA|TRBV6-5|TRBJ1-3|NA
TGTGCCAGCAGTTACTCGTTCCCGGACACCATATATTTT
CASSYSFPDTIYF